The entry below describes one T cell receptor (beta chain). The antigen remains unidentified. The data are from a study of blood T cells in healthy people across ages. Study results and limitations: Long-lived and aged donors differed, with more naive CD4+ cells and higher diversity in the long-lived.

The CDR3 is made up of 15 amino acids. The V end was cut by 5 bases, the J end by 0 bases, with 13 bases between. Germline lookup yields CDR1 SNHLY and CDR2 FYNNEI. For the second PCR, which ran for roughly 7 to 11 cycles, a sample-barcoded 5' primer and a J-beta primer mix were used. Carrying 12 random nucleotides, a template-switch adaptor labeled each individual cDNA molecule. Via MiXCR, TCRdb re-called the 5' RACE reads, giving one row per CDR3 protein. The table has about 510,000 distinct CDR3 sequences, roughly a quarter seen once. The data also belong to a second study, concerning T cells of mothers and their children. From that paper: When mothers and children were related, their normalized repertoire overlap, which was always slightly higher, did not differ significantly from that of unrelated pairs.

The sequencing sample was made of blood. The clonotype was recovered from a boy aged 2 to 9 in good health. The rearrangement uses TRBV2 and TRBJ2-5, with D unclear. As DNA, the CDR3 is TGTGCCAGCAGTCCAGGTGTAGGGAACCAAGAGACCCAGTACTTC. Its translation is CASSPGVGNQETQYF.